The source of this TCR beta chain is a study of metastatic and nonmetastatic thyroid tumors (dated by TCRdb to the early 2020s). For the study in its entirety: Repertoires were compared across peripheral blood and tumor or nodule tissue samples from malignant and benign thyroid patients.

Receptors were amplified or captured by PCR. The data were produced on an Illumina HiSeq 4000. High-throughput sequencing was used to profile the TCR beta-chain CDR3 region of every patient. From the authors' description of their analysis: CDR3 differences across clinicopathological groups were used to build a classifier for discriminating distant-metastatic papillary thyroid cancer patients. Repertoire diversity was assessed with the Shannon index, and tumor-blood repertoire similarity with the Morisita-Horn index. TCRdb trimmed public reads at Q25 via fastp, called clones via MiXCR and kept in-frame beta chains. Here the V and J calls rest on TCRdb's processing, not on the authors' analysis. This sample has about 30,000 clones in its table, and roughly 4% of those were observed once. The ten largest make up around 20% of the sample. Study-wide findings and limitations: In both blood and tumor samples, malignant tumors were reported to have significantly higher TCR beta diversity than benign nodules.

The germline V gene provides CDR1 MGHRA and CDR2 YSYEKL. The CDR3, from cysteine to phenylalanine, totals 18 residues. The DNA shown is the 54-base CDR3, in frame from base 1. Comments on this clone: Its recognized antigen is unknown. Possible read error: a much larger clone is one base away.

No patient had received any treatment before thyroid surgery. The study retrospectively analysed patient clinical samples collected from about 2011 to 2018 using T-cell receptor beta sequencing. The clonotype was recovered from a female donor with papillary thyroid cancer or a benign thyroid nodule (not recorded which). Some clones in this sample may be carry-over from other donors' samples. The V and J segments used are TRBV4-1 and TRBJ2-7, and TRBD1 aligns with 7 junction nucleotides. Sequenced material: blood. The CDR3 has the sequence CASSHLPPPGTDSHEQYF. The nucleotide sequence reads as follows: TGCGCCAGCAGCCACCTTCCCCCACCCGGGACAGACTCCCACGAGCAGTACTTC.